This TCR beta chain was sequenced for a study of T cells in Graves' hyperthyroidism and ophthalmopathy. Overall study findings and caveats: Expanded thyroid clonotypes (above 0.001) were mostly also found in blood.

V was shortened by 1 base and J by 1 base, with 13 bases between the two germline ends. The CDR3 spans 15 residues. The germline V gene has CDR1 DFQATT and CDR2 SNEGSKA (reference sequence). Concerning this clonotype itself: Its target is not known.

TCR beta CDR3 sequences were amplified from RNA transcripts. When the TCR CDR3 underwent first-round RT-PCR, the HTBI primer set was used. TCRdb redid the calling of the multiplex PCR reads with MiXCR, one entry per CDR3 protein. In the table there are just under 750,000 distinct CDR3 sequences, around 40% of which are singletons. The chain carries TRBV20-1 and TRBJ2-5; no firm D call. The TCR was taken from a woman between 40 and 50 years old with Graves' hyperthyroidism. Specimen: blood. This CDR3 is CSARGQVSPQETQYF. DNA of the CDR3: TGCAGTGCTAGAGGTCAAGTGTCACCCCAAGAGACCCAGTACTTC.